These 25 T cell receptor beta chains originate from one sample sequenced in a study of shared clonotypes between healthy human individuals. Some clones are missing from TCRdb's copy, which holds only in-frame ones; the method was immunoSEQ multiplex PCR. The data contain about 520,000 clones, around four fifths of them singletons. Sequenced sample: PBMCs. These receptors were obtained from a woman aged 35 to 49 in good health. Some clones in this sample may be carry-over from other donors' samples.

The rearrangement links TRBV7-9 to TRBJ2-5, with D perhaps TRBD2 (6 bases). From germline, CDR1 is SEHNR and CDR2 FQNEAQ (reference sequence). Trimming removed 4 bases from V and 2 bases from J, with 11 bases in between. This CDR3 region has 14 residues. CDR3 nucleotide sequence: TGTGCCAGCAGCTGGCCGGGAGAACAAGAGACCCAGTACTTC. Encoded protein: CASSWPGEQETQYF.

The sample holds a few counts of this clone. The chain has TRBV5-1 and TRBJ1-1; D uncertain. V was shortened by 4 bases and J by 4 bases, with 14 bases between the two germline ends. The germline V gene has CDR1 SGHRS and CDR2 YFSETQ. This CDR3 has 14 residues. The DNA for the CDR3 is TGCGCCAGCAGCCCCTCGGGAGTGGGCACTGAAGCTTTCTTT. Translation gives CASSPSGVGTEAFF.

For this clone: A read error is likely here: a far larger clone is one base away. The chain combines TRBV11-1 with TRBJ1-1; D gene unclear. Germline assignment: CDR1 SGHAT and CDR2 FQDESV (reference sequence). The CDR3 is made up of 12 amino acids. V lost 1 base and J lost 8, with 8 bases in between. The CDR3 reads CASSLDGWEAFF. CDR3 DNA: TGTGCCAGCAGCTTAGATGGCTGGGAAGCTTTCTTT.

The rearrangement uses TRBV20-1 and TRBJ2-1; D not resolved. Germline CDR1 DFQATT, CDR2 SNEGSKA (reference sequence). CDR3 length: 10 amino acids. V shed 3 bases and J shed 8 bases, with 5 bases lying between them. The CDR3 region has the DNA TGCAGTGCTAGTTTCCATGAGCAGTTCTTC. It codes for CSASFHEQFF.

The chain links TRBV19 to TRBJ1-5, with 7 bases fitting TRBD1. V shed 6 bases, J shed 6 bases, and the junction held 2 bases outside the gene matches. This CDR3 has 12 amino acids. Germline CDR1 and CDR2: LNHDA and SQIVND (reference sequence). The CDR3 DNA is TGTGCCAGTAGCGACAGGGCTCAGCCCCAGCATTTT. It yields the protein CASSDRAQPQHF.

The chain is built from TRBV7-2 and TRBJ2-7, with D maybe TRBD1 (5 bases). The ends were cut back, 5 bases at V and 2 bases at J, with 13 bases in the middle. The CDR3 totals 14 residues. The V gene's germline CDR1 is SGHTA and CDR2 FQGNSA. The CDR3 reads CASSRWGAAYEQYF. CDR3 coding DNA: TGTGCCAGCAGCCGTTGGGGCGCCGCCTACGAGCAGTACTTC.

This chain joins TRBV6-6 and TRBJ1-1; D unresolved. Germline V gene lookup returns CDR1 MNHNY and CDR2 SVGAGI (reference sequence). V was pared by 5 bases and J by 0 bases, with 7 bases between. The CDR3 is 13 amino acids. The CDR3, as DNA: TGTGCCAGCAGTCCTCCCATGAACACTGAAGCTTTCTTT. The encoded protein is CASSPPMNTEAFF.

The chain carries TRBV7-2 and TRBJ1-2; D remains ambiguous. This CDR3 spans 13 amino acids. Germline V gene sequence: CDR1 SGHTA, CDR2 FQGNSA. Trimming took off 0 bases at V and 5 bases at J, with 7 bases between the two ends. The CDR3 coding sequence is TGTGCCAGCAGCTTAGCCGACTCTTATGGCTACACCTTC. Its protein product is CASSLADSYGYTF.

The table lists this clone with many counts. This sequence joins TRBV7-2 and TRBJ1-5, with D possibly matching TRBD1 (5 bases). The germline V gene encodes CDR1 SGHTA and CDR2 FQGNSA. With 4 bases removed from V and 7 bases from J, the gap between germline ends came to 17 bases. CDR3 length: 15 residues. The CDR3 is CASSSLLGGGQPQHF. The DNA of the CDR3 is TGTGCCAGCAGCTCTCTGCTGGGGGGAGGGCAGCCCCAGCATTTT.

The gene calls are TRBV7-6 and TRBJ2-5; D unresolved. Germline V gives CDR1 SGHVS, CDR2 FNYEAQ. The CDR3 runs to 14 residues. V was trimmed by 0 bases and J by 1 base, leaving 6 bases between them. The CDR3 nucleotides read TGTGCCAGCAGCTTAGCGCTCGGCCAAGAGACCCAGTACTTC. Translated: CASSLALGQETQYF.

The V and J genes are TRBV10-2 and TRBJ2-5; TRBD2 aligns across 11 bases. CDR3 size: 16 residues. Germline CDR1 WSHSY, CDR2 SAAADI. Unmatched junction bases numbered 11, after V lost 6 bases and J lost 5 bases. CDR3 bases: TGCGCCAGCAGACACGAACTAGCGGGAGTCTTCGAGACCCAGTACTTC. Protein product: CASRHELAGVFETQYF.

This clone was counted once. V is TRBV5-1 and J is TRBJ2-5, with TRBD2 identical over 8 bases. The CDR3 totals 14 residues. Per germline, CDR1 SGHRS and CDR2 YFSETQ. V shed 2 bases, J shed 4 bases, and the junction held 4 bases outside the gene matches. DNA of the CDR3: TGCGCCAGCAGCTTATGGCTAGCGGGAGAGACCCAGTACTTC. As protein: CASSLWLAGETQYF. Full variable domain (remainder filled in from reference TRBV5-1 and TRBJ2-5): KAGVTQTPRYLIKTRGQQVTLSCSPISGHRSVSWYQQTPGQGLQFLFEYFSETQRNKGNFPGRFSGRQFSNSRSEMNVSTLELGDSALYLCASSLWLAGETQYFGPGTRLLVL.

The chain couples TRBV27 to TRBJ2-1; D perhaps matches TRBD1 (5 bases). The CDR3 length is 14 residues. V gave up 6 bases and J gave up 6 bases, with 15 bases separating them. Looked up from germline, CDR1 is MNHEY and CDR2 is SMNVEV (reference sequence). The CDR3 DNA sequence: TGTGCCAGCAGCCCCACCAGGGTAGGCAATGAGCAGTTCTTC. Translated: CASSPTRVGNEQFF.

The chain employs TRBV7-8 and TRBJ2-5, with 12 bases matching TRBD1. The CDR3 length is 19 residues. V trimming: 5 bases; J trimming: 5 bases; junction bases outside the gene matches: 18. Germline CDR1 is SGHVS and CDR2 is FQNEAQ. Here the CDR3 reads CASSRPVGTGGPVSETQYF. CDR3 DNA sequence: TGTGCCAGCAGCCGTCCCGTAGGGACAGGGGGCCCTGTTTCCGAGACCCAGTACTTC. The full variable domain, in which reference TRBV7-8 and TRBJ2-5 provide the parts outside the CDR3, is GAGVSQSPRYKVAKRGQDVALRCDPISGHVSLFWYQQALGQGPEFLTYFQNEAQLDKSGLPSDRFFAERPEGSVSTLKIQRTQQEDSAVYLCASSRPVGTGGPVSETQYFGPGTRLLVL.

This sequence joins TRBV27 and TRBJ1-2; 8 bases agree with TRBD1. This CDR3 is 14 amino acids long. Germline CDR1 reads MNHEY; CDR2 reads SMNVEV (reference sequence). V trimming: 4 bases; J trimming: 14 bases; junction bases outside the gene matches: 15. DNA for the CDR3: TGTGCCAGCAGTTCCACCATACAGGGGGGGGATTGGACCTTC. The encoded protein is CASSSTIQGGDWTF.

The chain joins TRBV30 to TRBJ1-1; 8 bases fit TRBD1. The CDR3 loop spans 15 amino acids. J gave up 4 bases and V 3 bases, and 10 bases lay outside the gene matches. Germline-derived CDR1 and CDR2 are GTSNPN and SVGIG (reference sequence). The CDR3 DNA follows: TGTGCCTGGAGGGTCCAGGACAGGGACGGCACTGAAGCTTTCTTT. This encodes CAWRVQDRDGTEAFF.

The chain links TRBV4-2 to TRBJ1-6, with 7 bases lining up with TRBD1. This CDR3 spans 16 amino acids. The germline V gene encodes CDR1 LGHNA and CDR2 YNFKEQ. J was trimmed by 7 bases and V by 0 bases; bases with no gene match: 6. CDR3 amino acids: CASSQDSTGKNSPLHF. The CDR3 DNA follows: TGTGCCAGCAGCCAAGATTCGACAGGGAAGAATTCACCCCTCCACTTT.

V is TRBV30 and J is TRBJ2-1; D is possibly TRBD2 (6 bases). Germline loops: CDR1 GTSNPN, CDR2 SVGIG (reference sequence). V was trimmed by 2 bases and J by 5 bases, leaving 16 bases between them. The CDR3 contains 15 residues. CDR3 in amino acids: CAWSTTGTRNNEQFF. The CDR3 bases are TGTGCCTGGAGTACCACCGGGACTCGAAACAATGAGCAGTTCTTC. Filled out from reference TRBV30 and TRBJ2-1, the complete variable domain reads SQTIHQWPATLVQPVGSPLSLECTVEGTSNPNLYWYRQAAGRGLQLLFYSVGIGQISSEVPQNLSASRPQDRQFILSSKKLLLSDSGFYLCAWSTTGTRNNEQFFGPGTRLTVL.

This clone was counted once. The V and J genes are TRBV29-1 and TRBJ2-1; TRBD1 matches at 10 bases. The CDR3 runs to 15 residues. The V gene's germline CDR1 is SQVTM and CDR2 ANQGSEA. Unmatched junction bases numbered 8, after V lost 1 base and J lost 8 bases. CDR3 amino acids: CSVEGLGQGRDEQFF. CDR3 sequence (DNA): TGCAGCGTTGAAGGCCTGGGACAGGGGCGGGATGAGCAGTTCTTC.

This rearrangement joins TRBV27 to TRBJ2-1; D remains ambiguous. Germline V gene data show CDR1 as MNHEY and CDR2 as SMNVEV (reference sequence). The CDR3 is made up of 13 amino acids. V was cut by 3 bases and J by 4 bases, with 7 bases left in between. The CDR3 DNA reads as TGTGCCAGCAGTTTTGGGCCTTACAATGAGCAGTTCTTC. It encodes CASSFGPYNEQFF.

The CDR3 bases are TGTGCCAGCTCACCAAGCGGGTCAACCTACGAGCAGTACTTC. It codes for CASSPSGSTYEQYF. The rearrangement uses TRBV18 and TRBJ2-7, with D maybe TRBD2 (6 bases). From germline, CDR1 is KGHSH and CDR2 LQKENI. The length of the CDR3 is 14 residues. With 2 bases removed from V and 2 bases from J, the gap between germline ends came to 10 bases.

This rearrangement joins TRBV7-2 to TRBJ2-7; the D gene is possibly TRBD2 (6 bases). V lost 6 bases to trimming and J lost 7 bases, with 19 bases between them. Germline values: CDR1 SGHTA, CDR2 FQGNSA. This CDR3 is 14 amino acids long. This CDR3 is CASSHGLRGEEQYF. The CDR3 DNA reads as TGTGCCAGCAGTCACGGACTACGTGGTGAGGAGCAGTACTTC.

This clone was seen a handful of times. The chain carries TRBV19 and TRBJ1-5; the match to TRBD1 covers 9 bases. The CDR3 is 16 residues long. V gave up 5 bases and J gave up 2 bases; unmatched junction bases: 7. Germline V gene sequence: CDR1 LNHDA, CDR2 SQIVND (reference sequence). In nucleotides, the CDR3 is TGTGCCAGTAGTTATCTGGACAGGGGAGGCAATCAGCCCCAGCATTTT. As protein: CASSYLDRGGNQPQHF.

The rearrangement links TRBV7-9 to TRBJ2-2; 7 nucleotides line up with TRBD2. Germline CDR1 SEHNR, CDR2 FQNEAQ (reference sequence). The ends lost 4 bases at V and 1 base at J; junction bases unmatched: 9. This CDR3 has 17 residues. CDR3 DNA: TGTGCCAGCAGCTCCTCAGCGAGCGGGGAGAACACCGGGGAGCTGTTTTTT. Its protein is CASSSSASGENTGELFF.

The CDR3 here is CASSQDPYPENYGYTF. CDR3 nucleotides: TGCGCCAGCAGCCAAGATCCGTACCCCGAAAACTATGGCTACACCTTC. This chain joins TRBV4-3 and TRBJ1-2; D not certain. This CDR3 has 16 residues. Trimming pared 0 bases from V and 2 bases from J, leaving 13 bases between. The V gene's germline CDR1 is LGHNA and CDR2 YSLEER.